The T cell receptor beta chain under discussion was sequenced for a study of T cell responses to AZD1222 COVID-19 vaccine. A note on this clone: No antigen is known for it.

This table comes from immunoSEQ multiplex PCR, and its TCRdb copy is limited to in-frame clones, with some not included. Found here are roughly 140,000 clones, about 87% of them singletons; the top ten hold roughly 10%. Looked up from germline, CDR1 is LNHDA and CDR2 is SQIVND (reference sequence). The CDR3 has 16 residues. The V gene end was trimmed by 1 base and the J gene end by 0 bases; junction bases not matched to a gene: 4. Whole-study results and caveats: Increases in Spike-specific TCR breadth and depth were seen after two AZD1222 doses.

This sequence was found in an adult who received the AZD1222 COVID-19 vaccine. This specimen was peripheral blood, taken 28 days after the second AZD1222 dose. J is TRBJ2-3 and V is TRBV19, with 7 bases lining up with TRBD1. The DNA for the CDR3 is TGTGCCAGTAGTATAGTTGGGACAGCTAGCACAGATACGCAGTATTTT. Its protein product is CASSIVGTASTDTQYF.